Presented here are 10 T cell receptor beta chains from one specimen sequenced in a study of blood T cell dynamics during melanoma immunotherapy. TCRdb's copy holds only in-frame clones and misses some; the assay was immunoSEQ multiplex PCR. The sample shows 15,000 or so clones, roughly 85% of them seen only once. Regarding time point: week 3, after first cycle of checkpoint inhibitor. Sequencing was performed on blood, taken from a patient treated with checkpoint blockade. These receptor sequences come from a human donor with melanoma.

In this sample, this clone turned up once. CDR3 loop: CASSSPGQGEETQYF. For the CDR3, the DNA is TGTGCCAGCAGTTCCCCGGGACAGGGGGAAGAGACCCAGTACTTC. The chain employs TRBV6-5 and TRBJ2-5, with 11 bases aligning to TRBD1. The CDR3 has 15 residues. V was pared by 4 bases and J by 3 bases, with 4 bases of the junction left unmatched. CDR1 MNHEY and CDR2 SVGAGI come from the germline V gene.

This chain joins TRBV7-2 and TRBJ2-7; D is unclear. Germline V lookup: CDR1 SGHTA, CDR2 FQGNSA. Between the trimmed V and J ends, which lost 1 base and 2 bases, there was a span of 12 bases. This CDR3 spans 15 amino acids. The CDR3 coding sequence is TGTGCCAGCAGCTTAGGAGATGGGTTTCCCTACGAGCAGTACTTC. It is translated as CASSLGDGFPYEQYF.

V is TRBV9 and J is TRBJ2-2, with TRBD1 identical over 8 bases. This CDR3 spans 16 amino acids. Germline V lookup: CDR1 SGDLS, CDR2 YYNGEE. V lost 0 bases to trimming and J lost 4 bases; unmatched junction nucleotides: 5. The CDR3 sequence is CASSVAGTGGTGELFF. The CDR3 DNA is TGTGCCAGCAGCGTAGCGGGGACAGGCGGCACCGGGGAGCTGTTTTTT.

This chain joins TRBV6-5 and TRBJ1-6; 9 bases fit TRBD1. Germline CDR1 is MNHEY and CDR2 is SVGAGI. The CDR3 is made up of 14 amino acids. V trimming: 7 bases; J trimming: 6 bases; junction bases outside the gene matches: 4. CDR3 DNA sequence: TGTGCCAGCACCACAGGGGGCGTTAATTCACCCCTCCACTTT. Translation gives CASTTGGVNSPLHF.

The chain links TRBV7-9 to TRBJ1-4; no reliable D call. The CDR3 runs 15 residues. Germline V gives CDR1 SEHNR, CDR2 FQNEAQ (reference sequence). V lost 2 bases and J 4 bases, leaving 11 bases between the germline ends. The CDR3 DNA is TGTGCCAGCAGCTTAAAGAGACGGATTAATGAAAAACTGTTTTTT. This encodes CASSLKRRINEKLFF. Variable domain in full (rest from reference TRBV7-9 and TRBJ1-4): DTGVSQNPRHKITKRGQNVTFRCDPISEHNRLYWYRQTLGQGPEFLTYFQNEAQLEKSRLLSDRFSAERPKGSFSTLEIQRTEQGDSAMYLCASSLKRRINEKLFFGSGTQLSVL.

The J gene is TRBJ2-1, the V gene TRBV29-1, with 7 bases lining up with TRBD1. With V trimmed by 5 bases and J by 0 bases, 7 bases remained unmatched. In germline, CDR1 is SQVTM, CDR2 ANQGSEA. The CDR3 spans 15 residues. CDR3 region: CSVRGQSSSYNEQFF. In DNA form, the CDR3 reads TGCAGCGTTAGGGGGCAGTCCAGCTCCTACAATGAGCAGTTCTTC.

Details on this clone: The sample carries other DNA sequences with the same CDR3. V gene TRBV5-1 combines with J gene TRBJ2-7, with 7 bases matching TRBD1. The length of the CDR3 is 14 residues. The ends lost 1 base at V and 3 bases at J; junction bases unmatched: 4. The germline V gene encodes CDR1 SGHRS and CDR2 YFSETQ. CDR3 sequence reads: CASSLTGEGYEQYF. DNA for the CDR3: TGCGCCAGCAGCTTGACAGGGGAAGGCTACGAGCAGTACTTC.

V gene TRBV4-1 combines with J gene TRBJ2-7, with TRBD2 identical over 7 bases. Germline V gene sequence: CDR1 MGHRA, CDR2 YSYEKL. This CDR3 is built from 18 residues. J lost 0 bases, V lost 1 base, and 12 bases had no gene match. Here the CDR3 DNA reads TGCGCCAGCAGCCAAGGTGTGACTAGCAGGGATTACTCCTACGAGCAGTACTTC. It translates to CASSQGVTSRDYSYEQYF.

The chain links TRBV30 to TRBJ1-2; weak D call: TRBD1 (6 bases). Trimming shortened V by 4 bases and J by 4 bases, and 22 bases separated the two germline ends. Germline V gives CDR1 GTSNPN, CDR2 SVGIG (reference sequence). This CDR3 comprises 16 residues. CDR3 in DNA: TGTGCCTGGAACCCCAGGGGCTCGCAGGGGCTCTATGGCTACACCTTC. Protein product: CAWNPRGSQGLYGYTF.

This chain links TRBV2 with TRBJ2-7; TRBD2 matches 7 bases. The CDR3 runs to 15 residues. With V trimmed by 7 bases and J by 0 bases, 9 bases remained unmatched. Germline V gene lookup returns CDR1 SNHLY and CDR2 FYNNEI. CDR3 coding DNA: TGTGCCAGCAAAAGGGACTACCAAAGCTCCTACGAGCAGTACTTC. Its protein is CASKRDYQSSYEQYF.